These T cell receptor beta chains were read from a single sample in a study of CD8 T cells in Susac syndrome. TCRdb reanalysed the immunoSEQ multiplex PCR reads using MiXCR and keeps one entry per CDR3 protein. The data hold 95,000 to 150,000 distinct CDR3 sequences, with roughly 94% observed a single time. Material: CD8+ T cells from PBMCs. These receptors were obtained from a human donor with Susac syndrome. Both conserved end residues are part of each CDR3. Each record gives: CDR3 DNA, CDR3 protein, J gene, V gene, D gene, clone size. D genes are given only for firm matches. Rows may omit the clone size; those that give it use once, few, many or a size class.

CDR3 DNA: TGTGCCAGCAGCTCCAGGGAATGGAGTCAGCCCCAGCATTTT; CDR3 protein: CASSSREWSQPQHF; J gene: TRBJ1-5; V gene: TRBV7-9; D gene: -; clone size: -
CDR3 DNA: TGCAGCGTCGGGACAGGCCTTTTGGGCTACACCTTC; CDR3 protein: CSVGTGLLGYTF; J gene: TRBJ1-2; V gene: TRBV29-1; D gene: TRBD1; clone size: -
CDR3 DNA: TGCAGCGTTGAGGTTGGAGGAATTGGCTACACCTTC; CDR3 protein: CSVEVGGIGYTF; J gene: TRBJ1-2; V gene: TRBV29-1; D gene: -; clone size: -
CDR3 DNA: TGTGCCAGCAGCTTTTATAACGGTCCATACGAGCAGTACTTC; CDR3 protein: CASSFYNGPYEQYF; J gene: TRBJ2-7; V gene: TRBV5-8; D gene: -; clone size: -
CDR3 DNA: TGCGCCAGCAGCTCGCCGGGACAGGGGGCCTACGAGCAGTACTTC; CDR3 protein: CASSSPGQGAYEQYF; J gene: TRBJ2-7; V gene: TRBV5-1; D gene: TRBD1; clone size: -
CDR3 DNA: TGTGCCTGCGAAGATCGGGGCGGGGAGCTGTTTTTT; CDR3 protein: CACEDRGGELFF; J gene: TRBJ2-2; V gene: TRBV30; D gene: -; clone size: once
CDR3 DNA: TGTGCCAGCAGCTTGGGGCCGCCCGGGACAGGGGATGGCTACACCTTC; CDR3 protein: CASSLGPPGTGDGYTF; J gene: TRBJ1-2; V gene: TRBV5-5; D gene: TRBD1; clone size: once
CDR3 DNA: TGCAGCGTCGTAGAAGGGGGTCCTGAAGCTTTCTTT; CDR3 protein: CSVVEGGPEAFF; J gene: TRBJ1-1; V gene: TRBV29-1; D gene: -; clone size: -
CDR3 DNA: TGTGCCAGCAGCTTAAACCTGGACGGCTACACCTTC; CDR3 protein: CASSLNLDGYTF; J gene: TRBJ1-2; V gene: TRBV7-8; D gene: -; clone size: -
CDR3 DNA: TGCGCCAGCAGCCACGTCGTCGGCGGGGGGGCCCCCTACGAGCAGTACTTC; CDR3 protein: CASSHVVGGGAPYEQYF; J gene: TRBJ2-7; V gene: TRBV4-3; D gene: TRBD2; clone size: -
CDR3 DNA: TGCGCCAGCAGCGGGGAGACATTCGGGGGAAACTATGGCTACACCTTC; CDR3 protein: CASSGETFGGNYGYTF; J gene: TRBJ1-2; V gene: TRBV5-1; D gene: -; clone size: -
CDR3 DNA: TGTGCCAGCAGCCCCCTTCTAGCGGGGGGGCCCCCCTACCAAGAGACCCAGTACTTC; CDR3 protein: CASSPLLAGGPPYQETQYF; J gene: TRBJ2-5; V gene: TRBV7-8; D gene: TRBD2; clone size: -
CDR3 DNA: TGTGCCAGCAGCCCGACTAGCGGGGGCCACTACGAGCAGTACTTC; CDR3 protein: CASSPTSGGHYEQYF; J gene: TRBJ2-7; V gene: TRBV7-9; D gene: TRBD2; clone size: once
CDR3 DNA: TGCAGCGTTGAAGGGGACTTCACAACCGGGGAGCTGTTTTTT; CDR3 protein: CSVEGDFTTGELFF; J gene: TRBJ2-2; V gene: TRBV29-1; D gene: -; clone size: once
CDR3 DNA: TGTGCCAGCAGCTTGTTTTCTAGCGGAAGCTCCTACGAGCAGTACTTC; CDR3 protein: CASSLFSSGSSYEQYF; J gene: TRBJ2-7; V gene: TRBV5-4; D gene: TRBD2; clone size: -
CDR3 DNA: TGTGCCAGCAGCGTAGGGTCCGGGGGCGCGTACAATGAGCAGTTCTTC; CDR3 protein: CASSVGSGGAYNEQFF; J gene: TRBJ2-1; V gene: TRBV9; D gene: -; clone size: -
CDR3 DNA: TGTGCCAGCAGCTTAGGCCGGACAGGCGGGGAATACGAGCAGTACTTC; CDR3 protein: CASSLGRTGGEYEQYF; J gene: TRBJ2-7; V gene: TRBV13; D gene: -; clone size: -
CDR3 DNA: TGCAGCGTTGGAGGGGGCGGCCCCTATGGCTACACCTTC; CDR3 protein: CSVGGGGPYGYTF; J gene: TRBJ1-2; V gene: TRBV29-1; D gene: TRBD1; clone size: -
CDR3 DNA: TGTGCCAGCAAAACAAACCTCCAAGAGACCCAGTACTTC; CDR3 protein: CASKTNLQETQYF; J gene: TRBJ2-5; V gene: TRBV6-5; D gene: -; clone size: -
CDR3 DNA: TGCAGCGTTGAAGGATGGGGTGGCTGGACTAGCGGGGGGAAGGAAGAGACCCAGTACTTC; CDR3 protein: CSVEGWGGWTSGGKEETQYF; J gene: TRBJ2-5; V gene: TRBV29-1; D gene: TRBD2; clone size: -
CDR3 DNA: TGCACCGTGACTAGCGGATACGAGCAGTACTTC; CDR3 protein: CTVTSGYEQYF; J gene: TRBJ2-7; V gene: TRBV29-1; D gene: TRBD2; clone size: -
CDR3 DNA: TGTGCCAGCAGCCACAGACCCTCCTACGAGCAGTACTTC; CDR3 protein: CASSHRPSYEQYF; J gene: TRBJ2-7; V gene: TRBV4-2; D gene: -; clone size: few
CDR3 DNA: TGTGCCAGCAGCCCTACCGAGACGAATGAGCAGTTCTTC; CDR3 protein: CASSPTETNEQFF; J gene: TRBJ2-1; V gene: TRBV6-1; D gene: -; clone size: -
CDR3 DNA: TGTGCCAGCAGCACTCAGCGGGGGGCCTACAATGAGCAGTTCTTC; CDR3 protein: CASSTQRGAYNEQFF; J gene: TRBJ2-1; V gene: TRBV13; D gene: TRBD2; clone size: -
CDR3 DNA: TGTGCCAGCAGCCAAGCGCCTGACGGGTCCTACGAGCAGTACTTC; CDR3 protein: CASSQAPDGSYEQYF; J gene: TRBJ2-7; V gene: TRBV3-1; D gene: -; clone size: once
CDR3 DNA: TGTGCCACCAGCCCCGAGGGCAGCTCCTACGAGCAGTACTTC; CDR3 protein: CATSPEGSSYEQYF; J gene: TRBJ2-7; V gene: TRBV15; D gene: -; clone size: -
CDR3 DNA: TGTGCCAGCAGCTTTGGGACAGGGTACACCGGGGAGCTGTTTTTT; CDR3 protein: CASSFGTGYTGELFF; J gene: TRBJ2-2; V gene: TRBV5-6; D gene: TRBD1; clone size: -
CDR3 DNA: TGTGCCAGCAGCTTTACCCAGGGGCAAGAGACCCAGTACTTC; CDR3 protein: CASSFTQGQETQYF; J gene: TRBJ2-5; V gene: TRBV7-9; D gene: -; clone size: -
CDR3 DNA: TGCAGCGGTCGTGGGGATCGAGAGACCCAGTACTTC; CDR3 protein: CSGRGDRETQYF; J gene: TRBJ2-5; V gene: TRBV29-1; D gene: -; clone size: -
CDR3 DNA: TGCAGCGTTGGACCAGACAGGGGAAGCTGGTCAGATACGCAGTATTTT; CDR3 protein: CSVGPDRGSWSDTQYF; J gene: TRBJ2-3; V gene: TRBV29-1; D gene: TRBD1; clone size: -
CDR3 DNA: TGTGCCAGCAGCCCGCGAGCGGGGAGCTCCTACAATGAGCAGTTCTTC; CDR3 protein: CASSPRAGSSYNEQFF; J gene: TRBJ2-1; V gene: TRBV3-1; D gene: TRBD2; clone size: -
CDR3 DNA: TGTGCCAGCAGCTTAAAAGGGAACACTGAAGCTTTCTTT; CDR3 protein: CASSLKGNTEAFF; J gene: TRBJ1-1; V gene: TRBV13; D gene: -; clone size: -
CDR3 DNA: TGTGCCAGCAGTTTATCCGGGACGGGCTCCTACGAGCAGTACTTC; CDR3 protein: CASSLSGTGSYEQYF; J gene: TRBJ2-7; V gene: TRBV27; D gene: -; clone size: once
CDR3 DNA: TGCGCCAGCAGCTTGGGGGTAGTTGGGCTTCAAGAGACCCAGTACTTC; CDR3 protein: CASSLGVVGLQETQYF; J gene: TRBJ2-5; V gene: TRBV5-1; D gene: -; clone size: -
CDR3 DNA: TGCAGTGCTAGAGAGGTTAAGGGACATTACGAGCAGTACTTC; CDR3 protein: CSAREVKGHYEQYF; J gene: TRBJ2-7; V gene: TRBV20-1; D gene: -; clone size: -
CDR3 DNA: TGCAGTGCTCCGTCAGGGTCCCCGGGTTCACCCCTCCACTTT; CDR3 protein: CSAPSGSPGSPLHF; J gene: TRBJ1-6; V gene: TRBV20-1; D gene: -; clone size: -
CDR3 DNA: TGCGCCAGCAGCCAAGATTCGACTAGCAGGAATGAGCAGTTCTTC; CDR3 protein: CASSQDSTSRNEQFF; J gene: TRBJ2-1; V gene: TRBV4-3; D gene: TRBD2; clone size: -
CDR3 DNA: TGCGCCAGCAGCCAAGGCGGAACAGGGGGCGCGGATACGCAGTATTTT; CDR3 protein: CASSQGGTGGADTQYF; J gene: TRBJ2-3; V gene: TRBV4-1; D gene: TRBD1; clone size: once
CDR3 DNA: TGTGCCAGCAGTTGGGCCCCCGGGACAGGTTTCTACGAGCAGTACTTC; CDR3 protein: CASSWAPGTGFYEQYF; J gene: TRBJ2-7; V gene: TRBV27; D gene: TRBD1; clone size: -
CDR3 DNA: TGTGCCAGCCCTCGGACAGGGGGCGGCTATGGCTACACCTTC; CDR3 protein: CASPRTGGGYGYTF; J gene: TRBJ1-2; V gene: TRBV2; D gene: TRBD1; clone size: once
CDR3 DNA: TGTGCCAGCAGCATACAGGTCCTAGCCTACAATGAGCAGTTCTTC; CDR3 protein: CASSIQVLAYNEQFF; J gene: TRBJ2-1; V gene: TRBV12-3/TRBV12-4; D gene: -; clone size: -
CDR3 DNA: TGCAGCGTTGAAACGCGACGAGCGGGGGGCACAGATACGCAGTATTTT; CDR3 protein: CSVETRRAGGTDTQYF; J gene: TRBJ2-3; V gene: TRBV29-1; D gene: TRBD2; clone size: -
CDR3 DNA: TGTGCCAGCAGTTCGAGTTACCGGGTTAATGAGCAGTTCTTC; CDR3 protein: CASSSSYRVNEQFF; J gene: TRBJ2-1; V gene: TRBV5-6; D gene: -; clone size: -
CDR3 DNA: TGTGCCAGCCAGGGCACTAATGAAAAACTGTTTTTT; CDR3 protein: CASQGTNEKLFF; J gene: TRBJ1-4; V gene: TRBV7-9; D gene: -; clone size: -
CDR3 DNA: TGTGCCACCAGCAGCGGGACAGGGATCTATGGCTACACCTTC; CDR3 protein: CATSSGTGIYGYTF; J gene: TRBJ1-2; V gene: TRBV15; D gene: TRBD1; clone size: once
CDR3 DNA: TGCAGTGCTTTTGACAGGGGTGGGACTGAAGCTTTCTTT; CDR3 protein: CSAFDRGGTEAFF; J gene: TRBJ1-1; V gene: TRBV20-1; D gene: TRBD1; clone size: -
CDR3 DNA: TGTGCCAGCAGCTTGGGATACGGGGGGGGGAATGAGCAGTACTTC; CDR3 protein: CASSLGYGGGNEQYF; J gene: TRBJ2-7; V gene: TRBV7-6; D gene: TRBD2; clone size: -
CDR3 DNA: TGCAGTGCTAGAGATCATCAGATGAACACTGAAGCTTTCTTT; CDR3 protein: CSARDHQMNTEAFF; J gene: TRBJ1-1; V gene: TRBV20-1; D gene: -; clone size: -
CDR3 DNA: TGTGCCAGTAGTATTGGTGGTCTGAACACTGAAGCTTTCTTT; CDR3 protein: CASSIGGLNTEAFF; J gene: TRBJ1-1; V gene: TRBV19; D gene: -; clone size: -
CDR3 DNA: TGCGCCAGCAGCCAGGGTCTCTACAATGAGCAGTTCTTC; CDR3 protein: CASSQGLYNEQFF; J gene: TRBJ2-1; V gene: TRBV4-3; D gene: -; clone size: few
CDR3 DNA: TGTGCCAGCAGCACGAGCGGGGCTCCCGGAGATGAGCAGTTCTTC; CDR3 protein: CASSTSGAPGDEQFF; J gene: TRBJ2-1; V gene: TRBV9; D gene: TRBD2; clone size: -
CDR3 DNA: TGTGCCAGCAGCGGGGGGGGGCTGGCTGGCTACACCTTC; CDR3 protein: CASSGGGLAGYTF; J gene: TRBJ1-2; V gene: TRBV9; D gene: -; clone size: once
CDR3 DNA: TGTGCCAGCAGTGCTTACTACAATGAGCAGTTCTTC; CDR3 protein: CASSAYYNEQFF; J gene: TRBJ2-1; V gene: TRBV6-5; D gene: -; clone size: -
CDR3 DNA: TGTGCCAGCAGCTCCACGGAGATCCAAAATTCACCCCTCCACTTT; CDR3 protein: CASSSTEIQNSPLHF; J gene: TRBJ1-6; V gene: TRBV7-8; D gene: -; clone size: once
CDR3 DNA: TGTGCCAGCAGTTTATCGGGACTAGCGGGGAACTTCTACGAGCAGTACTTC; CDR3 protein: CASSLSGLAGNFYEQYF; J gene: TRBJ2-7; V gene: TRBV27; D gene: TRBD2; clone size: -
CDR3 DNA: TGTGCCAGCAGTCCAAATGAGCAGTTCTTC; CDR3 protein: CASSPNEQFF; J gene: TRBJ2-1; V gene: TRBV2; D gene: -; clone size: -
CDR3 DNA: TGTGCCAGCAGTCAGGGGGGGGAAGAGACCCAGTACTTC; CDR3 protein: CASSQGGEETQYF; J gene: TRBJ2-5; V gene: TRBV9; D gene: -; clone size: -
CDR3 DNA: TGTGCCAGCAGTTTATTGGGAGGGGGGAGCAATCAGCCCCAGCATTTT; CDR3 protein: CASSLLGGGSNQPQHF; J gene: TRBJ1-5; V gene: TRBV27; D gene: -; clone size: -
CDR3 DNA: TGTGCCAGCAGCCAAGAGATATTTACTGGGGCCAACGTCCTGACTTTC; CDR3 protein: CASSQEIFTGANVLTF; J gene: TRBJ2-6; V gene: TRBV4-2; D gene: -; clone size: -
CDR3 DNA: TGCAGTGCTAGGACGGCAGCTAACTATGGCTACACCTTC; CDR3 protein: CSARTAANYGYTF; J gene: TRBJ1-2; V gene: TRBV20-1; D gene: -; clone size: -